These 4 T cell receptor beta chains originate from one sample sequenced in a study of patients and donors after allogeneic stem cell transplantation. TCRdb analysed the RT-PCR reads with MiXCR anew, one entry per CDR3 protein. The table has approximately 430,000 distinct CDR3 sequences, more than 15% seen once. Input material: blood, either unsorted or a sorted T cell fraction (not recorded which). Source of these receptors: a human donor who was either an allogeneic HSCT recipient or a stem cell or donor lymphocyte infusion donor (not recorded which). It is not recorded whose cells these are; they may come from a transplant donor.

The DNA of the CDR3 is TGTGCCAGCAGCTTAGGGACTAGCGGGGGTCCTCCGTTCTTC. Its protein product is CASSLGTSGGPPFF. The chain recombines TRBV11-3 with TRBJ2-1; 13 nucleotides align to TRBD2. The CDR3 is 14 residues long. The ends lost 1 base at V and 15 bases at J; junction bases unmatched: 6. Germline V gene data show CDR1 as SGHNT and CDR2 as YENEEA.

This clonotype was counted at least ten times. The chain carries TRBV5-1 and TRBJ1-1; D may be TRBD1 (6 bases). Trimming stripped 0 bases from V and 1 base from J, with 10 bases between. Germline V CDR1 and CDR2: SGHRS, YFSETQ. The CDR3 has 15 residues. CDR3 sequence (DNA): TGCGCCAGCAGCTTGGAGGGGGGGACGAACACTGAAGCTTTCTTT. Protein: CASSLEGGTNTEAFF.

This chain links TRBV11-3 with TRBJ1-6; D is ambiguous. This CDR3 has 15 residues. Trimming left V 5 bases short and J 6 bases short, with 14 bases between. Germline V gene sequence: CDR1 SGHNT, CDR2 YENEEA. CDR3 in DNA: TGTGCCAGCAGCCCCTCCGGGAAAGCTAATTCACCCCTCCACTTT. Protein: CASSPSGKANSPLHF.

This clonotype has a handful of counts. The genes are TRBV2 and TRBJ2-5; D remains unclear. Looked up from germline, CDR1 is SNHLY and CDR2 is FYNNEI. The CDR3 spans 13 residues. Trimming pared 6 bases from V and 5 bases from J, leaving 13 bases between. CDR3 DNA sequence: TGTGCCAGCAGCGGCGGTAGCAGGGAGACCCAGTACTTC. This encodes CASSGGSRETQYF.